The present T cell receptor beta chain was sequenced within a study of blood T cell repertoires in COVID-19. Study-level information: Italy, Spain and the United States were the sources of the convalescent and acute COVID-19 samples. In each case, the material was cDNA or gDNA derived from T cells, B-cell-depleted T cells, or PBMCs.

Trimming cost V 5 bases and J 5 bases, with 15 bases left between them. This CDR3 comprises 15 residues. Germline CDR1 LNHDA, CDR2 SQIVND (reference sequence). As originally analysed: How many nucleated cells were present was estimated from reference gene primer amplification. The table came from immunoSEQ multiplex PCR; TCRdb's copy has only in-frame clones and leaves some out. The V and J calls and clone size come from that table; D and trimming were worked out from the DNA. The sample includes some 200,000 clones, around 84% of them seen just once. Material: peripheral blood. The clonotype comes from a woman older than 75 with active or convalescent COVID-19. The chain uses TRBV19 and TRBJ2-2; D is possibly TRBD2 (5 bases). CDR3 residues: CASSSASTGTGELFF. CDR3 DNA sequence: TGTGCCAGTAGTTCGGCCAGCACGGGGACCGGGGAGCTGTTTTTT.